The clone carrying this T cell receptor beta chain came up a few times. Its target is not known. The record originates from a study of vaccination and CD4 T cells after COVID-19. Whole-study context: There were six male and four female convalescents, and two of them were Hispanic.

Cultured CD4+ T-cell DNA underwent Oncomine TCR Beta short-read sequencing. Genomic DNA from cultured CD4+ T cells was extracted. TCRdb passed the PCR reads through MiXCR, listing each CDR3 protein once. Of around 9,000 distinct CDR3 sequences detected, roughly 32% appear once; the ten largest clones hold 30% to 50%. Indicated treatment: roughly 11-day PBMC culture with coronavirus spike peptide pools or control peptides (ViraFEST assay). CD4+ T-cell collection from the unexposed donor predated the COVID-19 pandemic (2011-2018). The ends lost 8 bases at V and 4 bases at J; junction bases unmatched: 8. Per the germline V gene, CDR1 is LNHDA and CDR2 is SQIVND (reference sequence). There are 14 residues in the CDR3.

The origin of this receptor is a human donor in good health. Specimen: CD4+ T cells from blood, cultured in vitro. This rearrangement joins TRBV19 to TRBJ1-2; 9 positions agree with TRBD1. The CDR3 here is CASRAGTGPYGYTF. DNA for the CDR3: TGTGCCAGTCGGGCCGGGACAGGGCCCTATGGCTACACCTTC.